Described below is a single T cell receptor (beta chain) sequence and its context. This entry belongs to a study of blood T cell repertoires in COVID-19. Study overall: Specimens from acute and convalescent COVID-19 originated in the United States, Italy and Spain. The analysed material was cDNA or gDNA that came from T cells, B-cell-depleted T cells, or PBMCs.

The trim removed 7 bases at V and 10 bases at J, leaving 12 bases unmatched. The CDR3 runs 13 residues. Authors' analysis steps: Using reference gene primer amplification, nucleated cell counts were estimated. Assay used: immunoSEQ multiplex PCR; TCRdb lists only in-frame clones, some missing. V and J calls and clone size are those listed in that table; D and trimming were worked out from the DNA. The sample records 200,000 to 300,000 clones, around 90% being singletons. J is TRBJ1-1 and V is TRBV12-3 or TRBV12-4; 7 nucleotides match TRBD1. The material sequenced was peripheral blood. This sequence was found in a woman aged 40 to 55 with acute or convalescent COVID-19. CDR3 nucleotides: TGTGCCAGCACCCCGGTCGACAGGGCCTCAGCTTTCTTT. Its protein product is CASTPVDRASAFF.